These 15 T cell receptor beta chains originate from one sample sequenced in a study of regulatory T cells in long-lasting Graves disease. Time point reported: newly diagnosed GD, antithyroid drugs for less than 3 months. The TCR library was made from RNA extracted from PBMCs. Combining iRepertoire HTBI primers with Arm-PCR of CDR3 regions, the authors built TCR beta libraries. TCRdb re-analysed the multiplex PCR reads in MiXCR, keeping a single row per CDR3 protein. The table lists hundreds of thousands of distinct CDR3 sequences, roughly 17% of them singletons, with about 10% in the top ten. This sample also belongs to another study, concerning T cells in Graves' hyperthyroidism and ophthalmopathy.

Here the sequenced sample was peripheral blood mononuclear cells (PBMCs), taken at new diagnosis, from a patient treated with antithyroid drugs. These receptors were obtained from a woman aged 25 to 39 with Graves disease.

At least ten counts were recorded for this clonotype. This chain joins TRBV27 and TRBJ2-2; no definite D call. CDR3 size: 14 residues. The germline V gene has CDR1 MNHEY and CDR2 SMNVEV (reference sequence). The V gene lost 7 bases and the J gene lost 2 bases, with 11 bases spanning the gap. In nucleotides, the CDR3 is TGTGCCAGCAACTCCTTTGACAACACCGGGGAGCTGTTTTTT. The encoded protein is CASNSFDNTGELFF.

There are a few counts of this clonotype. The chain combines TRBV9 with TRBJ1-1; TRBD1 matches at 7 bases. V lost 3 bases, J lost 7 bases, and 9 bases stayed unmatched. Germline CDR1 reads SGDLS; CDR2 reads YYNGEE. The CDR3 contains 14 residues. CDR3: CASSAGGTGDEAFF. In DNA form, the CDR3 reads TGTGCCAGCAGCGCAGGGGGTACCGGAGATGAAGCTTTCTTT.

This clonotype was seen ten or more times. V gene TRBV7-3 combines with J gene TRBJ2-2; 7 bases agree with TRBD2. J was trimmed by 1 base and V by 8 bases; bases with no gene match: 4. The CDR3 runs 14 residues. Germline loops: CDR1 SGHTA, CDR2 FQGTGA. For the CDR3, the DNA is TGTGCCAGCCAAGCTAGCGGGAACACCGGGGAGCTGTTTTTT. Protein product: CASQASGNTGELFF.

This chain uses TRBV5-6 with TRBJ1-5; TRBD1 might be the D (6 bases). The germline V and J ends were trimmed by 0 bases and 3 bases, with 10 bases remaining between them. Germline values: CDR1 SGHDT, CDR2 YYEEEE. The length of the CDR3 is 15 residues. CDR3 region: CASSLDGTTNQPQHF. DNA for the CDR3: TGTGCCAGCAGCTTGGACGGGACAACCAATCAGCCCCAGCATTTT.

This clonotype came up many times. The chain uses TRBV10-2 and TRBJ2-5, with unresolved D. CDR3 length equals 14 residues. The V gene's germline CDR1 is WSHSY and CDR2 SAAADI. Trimming took off 0 bases at V and 5 bases at J, with 10 bases between the two ends. Written as DNA, the CDR3 is TGCGCCAGCAGTGAGTCGACTCTGGGGGAGACCCAGTACTTC. This gives the protein CASSESTLGETQYF.

This clonotype has more than one count but fewer than ten. The chain is built from TRBV7-9 and TRBJ2-7, with D perhaps given as TRBD1 or TRBD2 (5 bases each). The V end was cut by 5 bases, the J end by 7 bases, with 18 bases between. The germline gives CDR1 SEHNR, CDR2 FQNEAQ (reference sequence). This CDR3 contains 14 residues. The CDR3 DNA reads as TGTGCCAGCAGCGCCACGGGGCTGTTGGGTGAGCAGTACTTC. Residues: CASSATGLLGEQYF.

This clonotype was detected a few times. This sequence joins TRBV7-2 and TRBJ2-3; maybe TRBD2 (7 bases). V was pared by 5 bases and J by 4 bases, with 16 bases between. Germline CDR1 and CDR2: SGHTA and FQGNSA. CDR3 length: 15 amino acids. The CDR3 DNA sequence: TGTGCCAGCAGCGTACGAGGGGAGGGGGCAGATACGCAGTATTTT. Its translation: CASSVRGEGADTQYF.

Ten or more counts support this clonotype. The genes are TRBV18 and TRBJ1-1, with 7 bases aligning to TRBD1. The CDR3 is 14 residues long. The J segment lost 1 base and the V segment lost 7 bases, leaving 6 bases of the junction unmatched. Per germline, CDR1 KGHSH and CDR2 LQKENI. The CDR3 nucleotides are TGTGCCAGCTTAACAGGGGTTGCGAACACTGAAGCTTTCTTT. It translates to CASLTGVANTEAFF.

The CDR3 bases are TGTGCCAGCACCACGACTAGCGGAAACACAGATACGCAGTATTTT. Its protein is CASTTTSGNTDTQYF. V and J are TRBV6-1 and TRBJ2-3; TRBD2 matches 9 bases. Germline V gene sequence: CDR1 MNHNS, CDR2 SASEGT. V lost 7 bases and J lost 2; bases outside the gene matches: 7. CDR3 size: 15 residues.

This clonotype turned up a few times. The V gene is TRBV28, the J gene TRBJ1-2; D gene ambiguous. V was shortened by 4 bases and J by 2 bases, with 14 bases between the two germline ends. There are 15 residues in the CDR3. The germline CDR1 and CDR2 sequences are MDHEN and SYDVKM. The CDR3 DNA reads as TGTGCCAGCAGTTCTAACGGACGGGCAAACTATGGCTACACCTTC. Protein: CASSSNGRANYGYTF.

This clonotype appeared a single time. CDR3 in amino acids: CSARDPLAGVGYNEQFF. Here the CDR3 DNA reads TGCAGTGCTAGAGATCCACTAGCGGGAGTGGGCTACAATGAGCAGTTCTTC. The rearrangement uses TRBV20-1 and TRBJ2-1, with TRBD2 matching over 11 bases. The germline gives CDR1 DFQATT, CDR2 SNEGSKA (reference sequence). This CDR3 contains 17 residues. V lost 0 bases, J lost 3 bases, and 7 bases stayed unmatched.

Ten or more counts support this clonotype. The chain recombines TRBV18 with TRBJ2-7; D gene ambiguous. The CDR3 contains 13 residues. Looked up from germline, CDR1 is KGHSH and CDR2 is LQKENI. The germline V and J ends were trimmed by 3 bases and 1 base, with 7 bases remaining between them. In DNA form, the CDR3 reads TGTGCCAGCTCACCTTATGCTTCCTACGAGCAGTACTTC. It yields the protein CASSPYASYEQYF.

This clonotype was seen a few times. This chain joins TRBV2 and TRBJ2-1; D not certain. The V gene lost 9 bases and the J gene lost 9 bases, with 15 bases spanning the gap. Per germline, CDR1 SNHLY and CDR2 FYNNEI. CDR3 length: 12 residues. The CDR3 region is CARGSTGGEQFF. DNA for the CDR3: TGTGCCAGGGGAAGCACGGGCGGTGAGCAGTTCTTC.

The chain is built from TRBV6-2 or TRBV6-3 and TRBJ2-3, with 8 bases fitting TRBD1. CDR1 and CDR2 from the germline V gene are MNHEY and SVGEGT. The CDR3 is 14 amino acids. J lost 5 bases, V lost 6 bases, and 7 bases had no gene match. The CDR3 reads CASRGDRRRDTQYF. The CDR3 DNA reads as TGTGCCAGCAGGGGGGACAGGCGGAGAGATACGCAGTATTTT.

This clonotype was counted between two and nine times. CDR3 nucleotide sequence: TGTGCCAGCAGCTCCGGACAGGGGCGGAACACCATATATTTT. This gives the protein CASSSGQGRNTIYF. This chain joins TRBV7-9 and TRBJ1-3, with 9 bases that match TRBD1. With V trimmed by 4 bases and J by 7 bases, 5 bases remained unmatched. The CDR3 has 14 amino acids. The germline CDR1 and CDR2 sequences are SEHNR and FQNEAQ (reference sequence).